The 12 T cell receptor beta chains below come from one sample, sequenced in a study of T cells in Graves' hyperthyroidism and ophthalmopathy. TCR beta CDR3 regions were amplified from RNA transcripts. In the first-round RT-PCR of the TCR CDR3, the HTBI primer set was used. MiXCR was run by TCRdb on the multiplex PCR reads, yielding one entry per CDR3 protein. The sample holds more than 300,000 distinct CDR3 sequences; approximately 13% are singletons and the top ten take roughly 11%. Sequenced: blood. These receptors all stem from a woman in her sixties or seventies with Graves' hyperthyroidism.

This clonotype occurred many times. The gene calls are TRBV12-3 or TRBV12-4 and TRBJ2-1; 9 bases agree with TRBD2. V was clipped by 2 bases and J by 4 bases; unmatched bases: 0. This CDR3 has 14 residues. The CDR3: CASSLLAGYNEQFF. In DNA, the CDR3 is TGTGCCAGCAGTTTACTAGCGGGGTACAATGAGCAGTTCTTC.

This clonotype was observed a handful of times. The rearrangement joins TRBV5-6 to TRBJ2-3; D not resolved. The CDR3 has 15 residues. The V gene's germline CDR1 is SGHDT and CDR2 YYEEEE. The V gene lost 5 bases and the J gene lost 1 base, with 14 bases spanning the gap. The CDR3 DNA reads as TGTGCCAGCAGGGATTGGGTGCTGGGCACAGATACGCAGTATTTT. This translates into CASRDWVLGTDTQYF. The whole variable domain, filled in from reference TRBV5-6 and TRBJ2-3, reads DAGVTQSPTHLIKTRGQQVTLRCSPKSGHDTVSWYQQALGQGPQFIFQYYEEEERQRGNFPDRFSGHQFPNYSSELNVNALLLGDSALYLCASRDWVLGTDTQYFGPGTRLTVL.

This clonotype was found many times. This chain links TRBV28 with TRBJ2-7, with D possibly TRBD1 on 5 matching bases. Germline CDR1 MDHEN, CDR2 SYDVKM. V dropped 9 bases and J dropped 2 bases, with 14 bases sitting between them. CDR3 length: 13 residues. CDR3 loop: CASSSLGPYEQYF. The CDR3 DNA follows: TGTGCCAGTTCCTCCCTGGGGCCCTACGAGCAGTACTTC.

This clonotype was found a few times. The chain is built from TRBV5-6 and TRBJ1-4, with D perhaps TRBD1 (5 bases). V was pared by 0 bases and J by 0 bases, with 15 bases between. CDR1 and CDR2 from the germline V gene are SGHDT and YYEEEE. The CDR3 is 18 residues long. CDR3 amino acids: CASSLGGYQSATNEKLFF. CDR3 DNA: TGTGCCAGCAGCTTGGGGGGGTATCAGAGTGCAACTAATGAAAAACTGTTTTTT.

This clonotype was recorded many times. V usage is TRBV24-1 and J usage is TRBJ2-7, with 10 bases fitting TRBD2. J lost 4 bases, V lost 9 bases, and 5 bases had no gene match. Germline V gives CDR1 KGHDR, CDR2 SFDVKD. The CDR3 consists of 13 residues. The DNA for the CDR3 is TGTGCCACCGCTAGCGGGAGTGGTTACGAGCAGTACTTC. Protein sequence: CATASGSGYEQYF.

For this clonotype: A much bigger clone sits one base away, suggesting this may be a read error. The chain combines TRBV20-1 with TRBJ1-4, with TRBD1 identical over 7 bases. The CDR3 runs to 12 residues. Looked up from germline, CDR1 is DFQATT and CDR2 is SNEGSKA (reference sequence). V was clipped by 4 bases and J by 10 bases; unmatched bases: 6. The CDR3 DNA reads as TGCAGTGCTAAACAGGGGACGGTAAAACTGTTTTTT. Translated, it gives CSAKQGTVKLFF.

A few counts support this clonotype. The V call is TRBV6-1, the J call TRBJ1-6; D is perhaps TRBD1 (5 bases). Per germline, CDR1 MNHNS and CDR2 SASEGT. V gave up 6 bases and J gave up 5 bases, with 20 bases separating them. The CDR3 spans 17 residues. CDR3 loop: CASSLIATDSNNSPLHF. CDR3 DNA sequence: TGTGCCAGCAGCTTAATCGCGACAGACTCTAATAATTCACCCCTCCACTTT.

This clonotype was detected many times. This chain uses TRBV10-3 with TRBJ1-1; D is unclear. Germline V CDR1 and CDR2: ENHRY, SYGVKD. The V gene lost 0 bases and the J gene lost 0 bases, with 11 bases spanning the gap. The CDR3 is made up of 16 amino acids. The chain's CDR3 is CAISESGKVMNTEAFF. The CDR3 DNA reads TGTGCCATCAGTGAGTCGGGGAAGGTAATGAACACTGAAGCTTTCTTT.

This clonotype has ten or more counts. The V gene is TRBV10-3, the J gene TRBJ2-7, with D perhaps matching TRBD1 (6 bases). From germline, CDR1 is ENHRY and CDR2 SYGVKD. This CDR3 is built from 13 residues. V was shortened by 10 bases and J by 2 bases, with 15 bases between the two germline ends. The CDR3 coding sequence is TGTGCCACCAATCCGGGACAAGCCTACGAGCAGTACTTC. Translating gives CATNPGQAYEQYF.

The CDR3 is CASGLSRLEQYF. For the CDR3, the DNA is TGTGCTAGTGGTTTGTCCCGACTAGAGCAGTACTTC. The chain carries TRBV12-5 and TRBJ2-7, with a weak D call TRBD2 (5 bases). The ends were cut back, 2 bases at V and 7 bases at J, with 9 bases in the middle. CDR3 length: 12 amino acids. Germline V gene lookup returns CDR1 LGHNT and CDR2 FRNRAP. The full variable domain, its missing parts supplied by reference TRBV12-5 and TRBJ2-7, is DARVTQTPRHKVTEMGQEVTMRCQPILGHNTVFWYRQTMMQGLELLAYFRNRAPLDDSGMPKDRFSAEMPDATLATLKIQPSEPRDSAVYFCASGLSRLEQYFGPGTRLTVT.

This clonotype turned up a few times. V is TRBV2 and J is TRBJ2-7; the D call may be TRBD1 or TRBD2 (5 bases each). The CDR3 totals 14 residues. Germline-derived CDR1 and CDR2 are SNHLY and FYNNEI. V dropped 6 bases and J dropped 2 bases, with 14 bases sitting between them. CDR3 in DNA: TGTGCCAGCAGGCCCCTCGGGGCCACCTACGAGCAGTACTTC. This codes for CASRPLGATYEQYF. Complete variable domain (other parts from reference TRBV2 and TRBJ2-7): EPEVTQTPSHQVTQMGQEVILRCVPISNHLYFYWYRQILGQKVEFLVSFYNNEISEKSEIFDDQFSVERPDGSNFTLKIRSTKLEDSAMYFCASRPLGATYEQYFGPGTRLTVT.

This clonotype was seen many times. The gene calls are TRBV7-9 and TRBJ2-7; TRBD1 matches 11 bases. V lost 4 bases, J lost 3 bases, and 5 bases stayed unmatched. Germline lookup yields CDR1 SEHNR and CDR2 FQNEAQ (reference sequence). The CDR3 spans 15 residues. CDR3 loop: CASSSSGTGGYEQYF. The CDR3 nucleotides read TGTGCCAGCAGCTCATCCGGGACAGGGGGCTACGAGCAGTACTTC.